What follows are 4 T cell receptor beta chains derived from one specimen sequenced in a study of T cells in Graves' hyperthyroidism and ophthalmopathy (dated by TCRdb to between 2018 and 2021). Receptors were amplified or captured by multiplex PCR. TCRdb lists the instrument as Illumina HiSeq 2000. The TCR beta CDR3 regions were amplified from the RNA transcripts. For the first round of RT-PCR on the TCR CDR3, the HTBI primer set was used together with the Qiagen OneStep RT-PCR kit. The public reads were reanalyzed by TCRdb: fastp trimming at Q25, MiXCR alignment, in-frame beta chains only. For every CDR3 protein sequence, its rows merge into one entry that carries the most common genes and DNA. This sample comprises about 320,000 distinct CDR3 sequences, roughly 17% of them detected only once. Roughly 33% of the sample lies in the top ten. The sample consisted of blood. The receptor source for this set is a man aged 30 to 39 with Graves' hyperthyroidism.

There are many counts of this clonotype. DNA for the CDR3: TGTGCCAGCAGCTTTGGGAGAAGCGGTGAGCAGTTCTTC. Protein: CASSFGRSGEQFF. The V call is TRBV7-8, the J call TRBJ2-1; D might be TRBD2 (5 bases). In germline, CDR1 is SGHVS, CDR2 FQNEAQ. The CDR3 sequence is 13 residues long. With 3 bases removed from V and 9 bases from J, the gap between germline ends came to 12 bases.

This clonotype appeared many times. This rearrangement joins TRBV3-1 to TRBJ1-1; no reliable D call. V lost 0 bases, J lost 0 bases, and 5 bases lay in between. CDR3 size: 14 residues. CDR1 LGHDT and CDR2 YNNKEL come from the germline V gene (reference sequence). This CDR3 reads CASSQDVLNTEAFF. The CDR3 DNA sequence: TGTGCCAGCAGCCAAGACGTACTGAACACTGAAGCTTTCTTT.

This clonotype was counted at least ten times. This chain links TRBV5-1 with TRBJ2-2, with D possibly matching TRBD1 (5 bases). Germline CDR1 is SGHRS and CDR2 is YFSETQ. The V gene lost 1 base and the J gene lost 0 bases, with 10 bases spanning the gap. This CDR3 contains 16 residues. CDR3: CASSLYGHSNTGELFF. The CDR3 nucleotides read TGCGCCAGCAGCTTGTATGGACACTCGAACACCGGGGAGCTGTTTTTT.

J is TRBJ2-3 and V is TRBV29-1; D might be TRBD2 (5 bases). The CDR3 extends over 15 amino acids. The germline V and J ends were trimmed by 6 bases and 4 bases, with 20 bases remaining between them. Germline loops: CDR1 SQVTM, CDR2 ANQGSEA. The CDR3 bases are TGCAGCGTCGTCCCCCCCTCGGAGGCGGCAGATACGCAGTATTTT. This gives the protein CSVVPPSEAADTQYF.